Listed below are T cell receptor beta chains from one sample, sequenced in a study of blood T cell repertoires in COVID-19. TCRdb's table, derived via immunoSEQ multiplex PCR, lists solely in-frame clones and lacks some. In the table there are under 200,000 clones, less than 85% of which are singletons. The sequenced material came from PBMCs or T cells enriched from blood (not recorded which). Receptor source: a woman between 55 and 75 years old with acute COVID-19. Each CDR3 is given with its conserved first and last residue. D genes are given only for firm matches. A clone size is listed for some rows: how often the clone was seen (once, few, many), or a class if it is expanded.

>NA|NA|TRBV9|TRBJ1-4
TGTGCCAGCAGCGTAGATCCCGCAGGGGTTGGTGCTAATGAAAAACTGTTTTTT
CASSVDPAGVGANEKLFF
>NA|TRBD1|TRBV4-3|TRBJ1-2
TGCGCCAGCAGCCTTATTCGGAGACAGGGTATCTATGGCTACACCTTC
CASSLIRRQGIYGYTF
>NA|NA|TRBV5-6|TRBJ2-2
TGTGCCAGCAGCTTGGCAGGGCCCGGGGAGCTGTTTTTT
CASSLAGPGELFF
>NA|NA|TRBV9|TRBJ2-5
TGTGCCAGCAGCGTAGGCCAGGGCTGGGGAGAGACCCAGTACTTC
CASSVGQGWGETQYF
>NA|TRBD2|TRBV4-2|TRBJ2-3
TGTGCCAGCAGCCAAGTCTCCAGACTAGCGGGGGGGGACACAGATACGCAGTATTTT
CASSQVSRLAGGDTDTQYF
>NA|NA|TRBV19|TRBJ1-2
TGTGCCAGTAGTCCCTCTACCAGGGGCTATGGCTACACCTTC
CASSPSTRGYGYTF
>few|TRBD2|TRBV29-1|TRBJ2-3
TGCAGCGTCCGAGCGGGAGGGCCTGTAGGCACAGATACGCAGTATTTT
CSVRAGGPVGTDTQYF
>NA|NA|TRBV6-5|TRBJ1-4
TGTGCCAGCAGTTTACAGGGAGAAGCACTGTTTTTT
CASSLQGEALFF
>NA|TRBD1|TRBV4-1|TRBJ1-2
TGCGCCAGCAGCCTCCGGGACAGGGACTATGGCTACACCTTC
CASSLRDRDYGYTF
>NA|NA|TRBV30|TRBJ1-5
TGTGCCTGGAGTAACACAGGGAGAGGCAATCAGCCCCAGCATTTT
CAWSNTGRGNQPQHF
>once|NA|TRBV29-1|TRBJ1-1
TGCAGCGCTTTTGGGGGGAGCACTGAAGCTTTCTTT
CSAFGGSTEAFF
>NA|NA|TRBV3-1/TRBV3-2|TRBJ2-1
TGTGCCAGCAGCCAGGGCCCTTACAATGAGCAGTTCTTC
CASSQGPYNEQFF
>NA|TRBD1|TRBV5-4|TRBJ1-6
TGTGCCAGCAGATCAGGGGGATCCACCCATAATTCACCCCTCCACTTT
CASRSGGSTHNSPLHF
>NA|TRBD2|TRBV4-3|TRBJ2-1
TGCGCCAGCAGCCTACTAGCGGGGACTTACAATGAGCAGTTCTTC
CASSLLAGTYNEQFF
>NA|NA|TRBV15|TRBJ2-6
TGTGCCACCCAAAAAACAGTTCTTGGGGCCAACGTCCTGACTTTC
CATQKTVLGANVLTF
>NA|TRBD2|TRBV7-9|TRBJ2-1
TGTGCCAGCAGCCTCTGGGGCGGGGGGCGTGGTGAGCAGTTCTTC
CASSLWGGGRGEQFF
>NA|TRBD2|TRBV5-1|TRBJ2-3
TGCGCCAGCAGCCGACGCAGCCTTACTAGCGGGAGTGGGAGTTGGGACACAGATACGCAGTATTTT
CASSRRSLTSGSGSWDTDTQYF
>NA|NA|TRBV7-2|TRBJ2-3
TGTGCCAGCAGCTTAGTGGCTAGCGGCACAGATACGCAGTATTTT
CASSLVASGTDTQYF
>once|NA|TRBV11-3|TRBJ2-5
TGTGCCAGCAGCTTAGGGAGCCGGGAGCGGGAGACCCAGTACTTC
CASSLGSRERETQYF
>NA|TRBD1|TRBV5-6|TRBJ1-6
TGTGCCAGCAGCTACACAGGGGGCTTCTCTATTTACTATAATTCACCCCTCCACTTT
CASSYTGGFSIYYNSPLHF
>NA|NA|TRBV5-5|TRBJ2-3
TGTGCCAGCAGCTCCCTCCCGGTAGATACGCAGTATTTT
CASSSLPVDTQYF
>NA|NA|TRBV7-2|TRBJ1-3
TGTGCCAGCAGCTTAGCGTCGGGGAGGGGAAACACCATATATTTT
CASSLASGRGNTIYF
>NA|TRBD2|TRBV9|TRBJ2-7
TGTGCCAGCAGCCCAAGGGGCGGGAGGTCCTACGAGCAGTACTTC
CASSPRGGRSYEQYF
>NA|NA|TRBV11-2|TRBJ2-2
TGTGCCAGCAAGAGGGCGGGCACCGGGGAGCTGTTTTTT
CASKRAGTGELFF
>NA|NA|TRBV19|TRBJ2-1
TGTGCCATCAGGGACTCCTACAAAGACAATGAGCAGTTCTTC
CAIRDSYKDNEQFF
>NA|TRBD2|TRBV27|TRBJ2-5
TGTGCCAGCAGTGCCTCTAGCGGGGGCGGGGAGACCCAGTACTTC
CASSASSGGGETQYF
>NA|NA|TRBV5-6|TRBJ1-5
TGTGCCAGCAGCTTGGGGCAGGTCAATCAGCCCCAGCATTTT
CASSLGQVNQPQHF
>NA|NA|TRBV5-4|TRBJ2-7
TGTGCCAGCAGCCCGGGGGAGGTTGTTGGCTACGAGCAGTACTTC
CASSPGEVVGYEQYF
>NA|NA|TRBV7-2|TRBJ2-3
TGTGCCAGCAGCTTACACGGCGGGGTCACAGATACGCAGTATTTT
CASSLHGGVTDTQYF
>NA|TRBD1|TRBV3-1/TRBV3-2|TRBJ1-1
TGTGCCAGCAGCCAAGGTGGACAGGGAAACACTGAAGCTTTCTTT
CASSQGGQGNTEAFF
>NA|NA|TRBV6-5|TRBJ2-1
TGTGCCAGCAGTTACTCAAGAGGGTTTAATGAGCAGTTCTTC
CASSYSRGFNEQFF
>NA|TRBD1|TRBV11-2|TRBJ2-2
TGTGCCAGCAGCAGGGACAGGGTAGGCGGGGAGCTGTTTTTT
CASSRDRVGGELFF
>NA|TRBD1|TRBV19|TRBJ2-1
TGTGCCAGTAGTATCTTCGAGGGACAGGGCAATGAGCAGTTCTTC
CASSIFEGQGNEQFF
>NA|NA|TRBV5-1|TRBJ2-1
TGCGCCAGCAGCTTGACAGGTTCCTACAATGAGCAGTTCTTC
CASSLTGSYNEQFF
>NA|NA|TRBV12-3/TRBV12-4|TRBJ1-2
TGTGCCAGCAGTCGGCCCGGGGGCTATGGCTACACCTTC
CASSRPGGYGYTF
>NA|NA|TRBV3-1/TRBV3-2|TRBJ1-4
TGTGCCAGCAGCCTAGGGGTGGCTAATGAAAAACTGTTTTTT
CASSLGVANEKLFF
>many|TRBD1|TRBV11-2|TRBJ1-1
TGTGCCAGCAGCCCCCGGACAGGGAACACTGAAGCTTTCTTT
CASSPRTGNTEAFF
>NA|NA|TRBV20-1|TRBJ1-5
TGCAGTGCTAGTACCGGGGGTGGGAGCAATCAGCCCCAGCATTTT
CSASTGGGSNQPQHF
>NA|NA|TRBV11-2|TRBJ1-3
TGTGCCAGCAGTCCTATCCGGAGCTCTGGAAACACCATATATTTT
CASSPIRSSGNTIYF
>NA|NA|TRBV6-6|TRBJ1-3
TGTGCCAGCAGCTTGGACAGAGTTGGAAACACCATATATTTT
CASSLDRVGNTIYF
>NA|TRBD1|TRBV7-6|TRBJ1-6
TGTGCCAGCAGCACAAGGACAGGGCCTAATTCACCCCTCCACTTT
CASSTRTGPNSPLHF
>NA|TRBD1|TRBV6-5|TRBJ1-2
TGTGCCAGTGAAAGGGGGCAGTGGAACTATGGCTACACCTTC
CASERGQWNYGYTF
>few|TRBD1|TRBV6-2/TRBV6-3|TRBJ2-2
TGTGCCAGCAGTTCCGACAGGGGGACCGGGGAGCTGTTTTTT
CASSSDRGTGELFF
>NA|NA|TRBV6-2/TRBV6-3|TRBJ2-3
TGTGCCAGCAGTAACAGGGGGGGAGATACGCAGTATTTT
CASSNRGGDTQYF
>NA|NA|TRBV6-4|TRBJ1-5
TGTGCCAGCAGTGAATCAATTAATCAGCCCCAGCATTTT
CASSESINQPQHF
>NA|NA|TRBV6-5|TRBJ1-5
TGTGCCAGCAGTTTTCAGGGTAGCAATCAGCCCCAGCATTTT
CASSFQGSNQPQHF
>NA|NA|TRBV5-1|TRBJ2-3
TGCGCCAGCAGCTTGGGCACCAACCTAGACGAGCCAGATACGCAGTATTTT
CASSLGTNLDEPDTQYF
>NA|NA|TRBV7-8|TRBJ2-1
TGTGCCAGCAGCTTAGGACAGGCTTATGAGCAGTTCTTC
CASSLGQAYEQFF
>NA|TRBD1|TRBV4-3|TRBJ2-1
TGCGCCAGCAGCCAAGAGAGGACAGGGGGGATCGGTGAGCAGTTCTTC
CASSQERTGGIGEQFF
>NA|TRBD1|TRBV6-6|TRBJ1-6
TGTGCCAGCAGTTACGACAGGGGTAATTCACCCCTCCACTTT
CASSYDRGNSPLHF
>NA|NA|TRBV11-2|TRBJ1-1
TGTGCCAGCAGCTCCCAGAGGGACACTGAAGCTTTCTTT
CASSSQRDTEAFF
>NA|NA|TRBV12-3/TRBV12-4|TRBJ1-2
TGTGCCAGCAGTTTTGTCCGGGATTATGGCTACACCTTC
CASSFVRDYGYTF